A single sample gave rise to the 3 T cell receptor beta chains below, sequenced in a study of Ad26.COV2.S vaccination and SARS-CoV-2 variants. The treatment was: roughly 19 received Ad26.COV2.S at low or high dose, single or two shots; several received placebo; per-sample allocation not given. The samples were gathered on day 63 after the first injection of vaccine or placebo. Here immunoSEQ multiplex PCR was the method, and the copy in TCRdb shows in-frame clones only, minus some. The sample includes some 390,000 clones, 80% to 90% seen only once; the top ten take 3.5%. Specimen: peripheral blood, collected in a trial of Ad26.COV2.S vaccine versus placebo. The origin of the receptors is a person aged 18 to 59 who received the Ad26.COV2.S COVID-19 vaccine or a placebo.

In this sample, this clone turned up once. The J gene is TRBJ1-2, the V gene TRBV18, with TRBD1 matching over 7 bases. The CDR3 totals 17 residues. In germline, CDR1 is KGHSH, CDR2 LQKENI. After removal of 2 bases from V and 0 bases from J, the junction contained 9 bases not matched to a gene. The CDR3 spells CASSPTRTQGTNYGYTF. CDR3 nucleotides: TGTGCCAGCTCACCAACAAGGACACAGGGGACTAACTATGGCTACACCTTC.

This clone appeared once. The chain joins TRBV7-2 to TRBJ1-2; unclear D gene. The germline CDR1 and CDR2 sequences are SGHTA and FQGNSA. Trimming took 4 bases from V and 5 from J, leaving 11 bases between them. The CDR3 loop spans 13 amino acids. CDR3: CASSYDPPYGYTF. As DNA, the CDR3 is TGTGCCAGCAGCTACGACCCTCCATATGGCTACACCTTC.

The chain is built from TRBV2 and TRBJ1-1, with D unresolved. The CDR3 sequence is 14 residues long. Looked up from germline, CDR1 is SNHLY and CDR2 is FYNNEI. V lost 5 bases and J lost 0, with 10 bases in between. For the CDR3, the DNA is TGTGCCAGCAGTCCTCGGGGAGTGAACACTGAAGCTTTCTTT. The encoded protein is CASSPRGVNTEAFF.